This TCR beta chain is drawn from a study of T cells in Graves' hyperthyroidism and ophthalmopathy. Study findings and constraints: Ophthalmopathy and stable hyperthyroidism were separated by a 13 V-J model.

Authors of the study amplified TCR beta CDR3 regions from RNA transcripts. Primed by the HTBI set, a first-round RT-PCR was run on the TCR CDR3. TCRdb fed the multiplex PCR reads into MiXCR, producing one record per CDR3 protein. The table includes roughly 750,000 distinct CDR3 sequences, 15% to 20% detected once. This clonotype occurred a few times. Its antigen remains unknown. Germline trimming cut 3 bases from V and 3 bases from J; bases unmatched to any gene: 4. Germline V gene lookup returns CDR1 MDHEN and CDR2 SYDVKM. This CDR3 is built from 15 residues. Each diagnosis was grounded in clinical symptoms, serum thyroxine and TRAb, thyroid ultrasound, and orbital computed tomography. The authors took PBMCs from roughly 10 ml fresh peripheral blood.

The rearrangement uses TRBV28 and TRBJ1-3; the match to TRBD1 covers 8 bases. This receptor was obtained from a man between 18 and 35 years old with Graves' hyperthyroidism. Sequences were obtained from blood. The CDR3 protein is CASSFQGAVGNTIYF. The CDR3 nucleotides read TGTGCCAGCAGTTTTCAGGGGGCGGTTGGAAACACCATATATTTT.